The 25 T cell receptor beta chains in this list originate from one sample, sequenced in a study of blood T cell repertoires in COVID-19 (dated by TCRdb to the early 2020s). Library prep was done by the immunoSEQ multiplex PCR assay. TCRdb took over this immuneACCESS table, retaining in-frame rearrangements with V and J assigned. Such tables are incomplete; in checked studies, under half of the missing clones stem from an unresolved V gene, and the remainder is unexplained. Recorded for this sample are 250,000 to 300,000 clones; about nine tenths of them occurred a single time. The top ten clones comprise 11% of the sample. Specimen: peripheral blood. These receptors were collected from a woman aged 25-40 years with COVID-19, enrolled during active disease.

The chain carries TRBV6-5 and TRBJ1-1, with 7 bases matching TRBD1. The V and J ends lost 2 bases and 7 bases, in that order; junction bases with no gene match: 7. CDR1 and CDR2 (germline): MNHEY, SVGAGI. The CDR3 covers 14 residues. This chain's CDR3 is CASSYIPGTDEAFF. The DNA for the CDR3 is TGTGCCAGCAGTTACATCCCAGGGACAGATGAAGCTTTCTTT.

In nucleotides, the CDR3 is TGTGCCAGCAGCCCCCTGACCGGGAGCTCCTACAATGAGCAGTTCTTC. Residues: CASSPLTGSSYNEQFF. V is TRBV7-9 and J is TRBJ2-1; TRBD2 is a possible D gene (6 bases). The length of the CDR3 is 16 residues. The V end lost 5 bases, the J end lost 0 bases, and 14 bases lay between the germline ends. Per germline, CDR1 SEHNR and CDR2 FQNEAQ (reference sequence).

Points on this clone: This CDR3 is also generated by other DNA sequences in the sample. V usage is TRBV5-1 and J usage is TRBJ2-1; no firm D call. Trimming removed 4 bases at V and 6 bases at J, with 5 bases between. This CDR3 has 11 amino acids. Germline assignment: CDR1 SGHRS and CDR2 YFSETQ. DNA of the CDR3: TGCGCCAGCAGCCTATTCAATGAGCAGTTCTTC. Translation: CASSLFNEQFF.

The chain is built from TRBV6-5 and TRBJ1-2; the D gene is possibly TRBD1 (5 bases). The germline CDR1 and CDR2 sequences are MNHEY and SVGAGI. This CDR3 spans 16 amino acids. Trimming left V 1 base short and J 2 bases short, with 14 bases between. The CDR3 bases are TGTGCCAGCAGTTACTATGGACGGGGGGGGAACTATGGCTACACCTTC. Its protein is CASSYYGRGGNYGYTF.

The V and J genes are TRBV5-1 and TRBJ1-1; D not resolved. With 6 bases removed from V and 4 bases from J, the gap between germline ends came to 7 bases. Germline assignment: CDR1 SGHRS and CDR2 YFSETQ. The CDR3 extends over 11 amino acids. For the CDR3, the DNA is TGCGCCAGCACCGGAGGCACTGAAGCTTTCTTT. Residues: CASTGGTEAFF.

The V call is TRBV20-1, the J call TRBJ1-2; D is undetermined. This CDR3 contains 11 residues. Trimming took off 6 bases at V and 7 bases at J, with 12 bases between the two ends. Germline CDR1 DFQATT, CDR2 SNEGSKA (reference sequence). CDR3 region: CSATGRSGYTF. The CDR3 coding sequence is TGCAGTGCCACTGGGAGGAGTGGCTACACCTTC.

The gene calls are TRBV7-9 and TRBJ1-2; TRBD1 is a possible D gene (5 bases). The V gene lost 5 bases and the J gene lost 3 bases, with 16 bases spanning the gap. This CDR3 contains 15 residues. Per germline, CDR1 SEHNR and CDR2 FQNEAQ (reference sequence). The CDR3 DNA is TGTGCCAGCAGCAAGGGACTGGGGCTTGACTATGGCTACACCTTC. This translates into CASSKGLGLDYGYTF.

J is TRBJ2-1 and V is TRBV21-1; the table's TRBD2 call for D was not verified on the DNA. TRBV21-1 is a listed pseudogene. This CDR3 has 13 residues. The CDR3 sequence: CASSNRVYNEQFF. In DNA form, the CDR3 reads TGTGCCAGCAGCAATAGAGTCTACAATGAGCAGTTCTTC.

This clone was picked up one time. The chain links TRBV9 to TRBJ2-5; 10 nucleotides match TRBD2. V shed 0 bases and J 5 bases; nucleotides not matched to a gene: 7. CDR1 SGDLS and CDR2 YYNGEE come from the germline V gene. The CDR3 is made up of 16 amino acids. CDR3 residues: CASSVAESGGVETQYF. DNA of the CDR3: TGTGCCAGCAGCGTAGCTGAAAGCGGGGGGGTCGAGACCCAGTACTTC.

This chain uses TRBV5-1 with TRBJ1-5; the match to TRBD1 covers 10 bases. Germline trimming cut 3 bases from V and 11 bases from J; bases unmatched to any gene: 5. The CDR3 contains 13 residues. Germline V gene data show CDR1 as SGHRS and CDR2 as YFSETQ. CDR3 in amino acids: CASSSGQGEAQHF. The CDR3 nucleotides are TGCGCCAGCAGCTCAGGACAGGGGGAGGCCCAGCATTTT.

V usage is TRBV5-1 and J usage is TRBJ2-1; 7 bases line up with TRBD2. The CDR3 is 14 amino acids. CDR1 is SGHRS, CDR2 YFSETQ, per germline. V lost 7 bases and J lost 0; bases outside the gene matches: 4. The DNA of the CDR3 is TGCGCCAGCCGGGGGGACCGCTCCTACAATGAGCAGTTCTTC. As protein: CASRGDRSYNEQFF.

V gene TRBV7-9 combines with J gene TRBJ2-3; TRBD2 agrees at 7 bases. From germline, CDR1 is SEHNR and CDR2 FQNEAQ (reference sequence). With V trimmed by 5 bases and J by 5 bases, 7 bases remained unmatched. CDR3 size: 14 residues. This chain's CDR3 is CASSRAGEVDTQYF. The CDR3 DNA is TGTGCCAGCAGCCGTGCGGGGGAGGTAGATACGCAGTATTTT.

Concerning this clone: One end of the junction does not line up with germline, which may come from a read error. This chain connects TRBV5-1 to TRBJ1-3, with a weak D call TRBD1 (6 bases). In germline, CDR1 is SGHRS, CDR2 YFSETQ. CDR3 size: 15 residues. CDR3 protein: CASILGGHSGNTIYF. As DNA, the CDR3 is TGCGCCAGCATCTTGGGGGGGCACTCTGGAAACACCATATATTTT. Complete variable domain (other parts from reference TRBV5-1 and TRBJ1-3): KAGVTQTPRYLIKTRGQQVTLSCSPISGHRSVSWYQQTPGQGLQFLFEYFSETQRNKGNFPGRFSGRQFSNSRSEMNVSTLELGDSALYLCASILGGHSGNTIYFGEGSWLTVV.

This clone was detected only once. This chain joins TRBV9 and TRBJ2-1; D is uncertain. V lost 0 bases and J 6 bases, leaving 10 bases between the germline ends. The germline gives CDR1 SGDLS, CDR2 YYNGEE. The CDR3 has 14 residues. Here the CDR3 DNA reads TGTGCCAGCAGCGTAGGTCAAAACTCCAATGAGCAGTTCTTC. Its protein product is CASSVGQNSNEQFF.

The V gene is TRBV5-1, the J gene TRBJ1-2, with 7 bases aligning to TRBD1. Looked up from germline, CDR1 is SGHRS and CDR2 is YFSETQ. Trimming removed 4 bases from V and 7 bases from J; junction bases left unmatched: 13. This CDR3 spans 15 amino acids. In DNA, the CDR3 is TGCGCCAGCAGCGGGGTCGACAGGGTGGGCGTTGGCTACACCTTC. This encodes CASSGVDRVGVGYTF.

The rearrangement uses TRBV3-1 (or the pseudogene TRBV3-2) and TRBJ1-1; D gene uncertain. Germline assignment: CDR1 LGHDT and CDR2 YNNKEL (reference sequence). The germline V and J ends were trimmed by 4 bases and 3 bases, with 9 bases remaining between them. This CDR3 has 13 amino acids. CDR3 sequence (DNA): TGTGCCAGCAGCCCCAGTATGGACACTGAAGCTTTCTTT. It codes for CASSPSMDTEAFF.

The chain recombines TRBV7-9 with TRBJ2-2, with D possibly being TRBD1 (5 bases). The length of the CDR3 is 15 residues. The V gene lost 2 bases and the J gene lost 2 bases, with 9 bases spanning the gap. Germline V CDR1 and CDR2: SEHNR, FQNEAQ (reference sequence). For the CDR3, the DNA is TGTGCCAGCAGCTTACGACAGATAAACACCGGGGAGCTGTTTTTT. This translates into CASSLRQINTGELFF.

J is TRBJ1-3 and V is TRBV5-4; weak D call: TRBD1 (6 bases). Germline V gene lookup returns CDR1 SGHNT and CDR2 YYREEE (reference sequence). The CDR3 is 14 residues long. The germline V and J ends were trimmed by 6 bases and 2 bases, with 12 bases remaining between them. The CDR3 spells CASKSGGPGNTIYF. The CDR3, as DNA: TGTGCCAGCAAGAGTGGGGGCCCTGGAAACACCATATATTTT.

This clone was counted only a few times. This chain uses TRBV4-1 with TRBJ2-7, with TRBD1 identical over 8 bases. The V and J ends lost 3 bases and 5 bases, in that order; junction bases with no gene match: 9. CDR3 length: 15 residues. Germline V gives CDR1 MGHRA, CDR2 YSYEKL. The CDR3 bases are TGCGCCAGCAGCCACCCCGGACAGGGTTACGACGAGCAGTACTTC. Its translation: CASSHPGQGYDEQYF.

The V call is TRBV5-1, the J call TRBJ2-2; 8 bases are a match to TRBD1. Germline assignment: CDR1 SGHRS and CDR2 YFSETQ. The CDR3 is made up of 17 amino acids. With V trimmed by 4 bases and J by 4 bases, 12 bases remained unmatched. CDR3 DNA: TGCGCCAGCAGCCCAGATGGAACAGGGGGGATCACCGGGGAGCTGTTTTTT. Translation: CASSPDGTGGITGELFF.

The J gene is TRBJ2-3, the V gene TRBV15; 7 bases line up with TRBD2. The V gene end was trimmed by 2 bases and the J gene end by 1 base; junction bases not matched to a gene: 6. Germline V lookup: CDR1 LNHNV, CDR2 YYDKDF (reference sequence). There are 16 residues in the CDR3. CDR3 amino acids: CATSRNIGGGTDTQYF. The DNA for the CDR3 is TGTGCCACCAGCAGAAACATTGGGGGGGGCACAGATACGCAGTATTTT.

This CDR3 is CASKIGTEAFF. DNA for the CDR3: TGTGCCAGTAAGATCGGCACTGAAGCTTTCTTT. This sequence joins TRBV19 and TRBJ1-1; D uncertain. Germline V gene sequence: CDR1 LNHDA, CDR2 SQIVND (reference sequence). This CDR3 contains 11 residues. The V end lost 7 bases, the J end lost 4 bases, and 7 bases lay between the germline ends.

V is TRBV9 and J is TRBJ1-5; D unclear. Germline lookup yields CDR1 SGDLS and CDR2 YYNGEE. CDR3 length equals 13 residues. The V and J ends lost 8 bases and 0 bases respectively, with 9 bases between them. The CDR3 nucleotides are TGTGCCAGAAGACCGGGTAGCAATCAGCCCCAGCATTTT. It yields the protein CARRPGSNQPQHF.

The chain has TRBV4-2 and TRBJ2-2, with a possible D match to TRBD2 (6 bases). Germline V gene sequence: CDR1 LGHNA, CDR2 YNFKEQ. This CDR3 is built from 17 residues. The ends were cut back, 1 base at V and 1 base at J, with 13 bases in the middle. CDR3 nucleotides: TGTGCCAGCAGCCAAGGGGAAGCGGGCCTGAACACCGGGGAGCTGTTTTTT. It yields the protein CASSQGEAGLNTGELFF.

The chain employs TRBV4-2 and TRBJ1-1, with 9 bases matching TRBD1. This CDR3 is built from 15 residues. The germline gives CDR1 LGHNA, CDR2 YNFKEQ. Trimming removed 4 bases from V and 6 bases from J; junction bases left unmatched: 9. CDR3 protein: CASSPRRTGEAEAFF. The CDR3 DNA reads TGTGCCAGCAGCCCTAGGCGGACAGGGGAGGCTGAAGCTTTCTTT.